These 27 T cell receptor beta chains were sequenced from one sample in a study of OX40 agonist ivuxolimab in advanced cancers. Clones were read by immunoSEQ multiplex PCR, and TCRdb kept only the in-frame ones, dropping some. This sample yields about 61,000 clones, of which 85% to 90% are seen a single time; under 2.5% belongs to the top ten. The sample in question was CD4+ or CD8+ T cells sorted from blood, obtained in a trial of the OX40 agonist ivuxolimab. The receptors originated from an adult with an advanced solid tumor such as melanoma, head and neck, liver or kidney cancer.

The chain couples TRBV7-9 to TRBJ1-2; 7 nucleotides line up with TRBD1. The CDR3 is 13 residues long. The germline V gene has CDR1 SEHNR and CDR2 FQNEAQ (reference sequence). Trimming took 3 bases from V and 4 from J; bases not matched to a gene: 2. The CDR3 DNA reads TGTGCCAGCAGCTTGGCAGGGGGCTATGGCTACACCTTC. Amino acid sequence: CASSLAGGYGYTF.

This chain connects TRBV28 to TRBJ1-3; TRBD1 matches at 9 bases. CDR1 and CDR2 from the germline V gene are MDHEN and SYDVKM. CDR3 length: 14 amino acids. V lost 8 bases and J lost 3; bases outside the gene matches: 5. The DNA for the CDR3 is TGTGCCAGCGGAGGGACAGGGTATGGAAACACCATATATTTT. Translated: CASGGTGYGNTIYF.

This chain links TRBV6-5 with TRBJ1-2; 10 nucleotides align to TRBD1. CDR1 is MNHEY and CDR2 is SVGAGI in the germline V gene. The CDR3 is 14 residues long. J lost 7 bases, V lost 3 bases, and 5 bases had no gene match. CDR3 in DNA: TGTGCCAGCAGTTATGACAGGGGGCTTGGTGGCTACACCTTC. It encodes CASSYDRGLGGYTF.

CDR3 nucleotide sequence: TGTGCCAGCAGCTTAATGGGGGGCAATCAGCCCCAGCATTTT. This translates into CASSLMGGNQPQHF. This chain links TRBV7-3 with TRBJ1-5; D is possibly TRBD1 (5 bases). CDR3 size: 14 residues. Trimming left V 1 base short and J 2 bases short, with 6 bases between. Germline-derived CDR1 and CDR2 are SGHTA and FQGTGA.

This chain connects TRBV28 to TRBJ1-1; 8 nucleotides line up with TRBD1. This CDR3 comprises 15 residues. CDR1 is MDHEN and CDR2 is SYDVKM in the germline V gene. V shed 4 bases, J shed 2 bases, and the junction held 6 bases outside the gene matches. The CDR3 protein is CASSWPDRGNTEAFF. DNA of the CDR3: TGTGCCAGCAGTTGGCCAGACAGGGGTAACACTGAAGCTTTCTTT.

This chain uses TRBV5-8 with TRBJ1-2; TRBD1 matches 9 bases. The ends lost 3 bases at V and 2 bases at J; junction bases unmatched: 8. The V gene's germline CDR1 is SGHTS and CDR2 YDEGEE. This CDR3 has 16 amino acids. Here the CDR3 reads CASSWQFGQGNYGYTF. CDR3 DNA sequence: TGTGCCAGCAGCTGGCAATTTGGACAGGGGAACTATGGCTACACCTTC.

V usage is TRBV27 and J usage is TRBJ1-1, with a tentative D call TRBD1 (5 bases). Germline CDR1 MNHEY, CDR2 SMNVEV (reference sequence). The V end was cut by 7 bases, the J end by 0 bases, with 12 bases between. This CDR3 spans 14 amino acids. The CDR3 nucleotides read TGTGCCAGCAAAAACTCAGGGTTGAACACTGAAGCTTTCTTT. Translating gives CASKNSGLNTEAFF.

This clone appeared a single time. V and J are TRBV6-6 and TRBJ1-2, with TRBD1 matching over 9 bases. The CDR3 loop spans 14 amino acids. V lost 3 bases to trimming and J lost 6 bases; unmatched junction nucleotides: 5. CDR1 and CDR2 (germline): MNHNY, SVGAGI (reference sequence). The CDR3 DNA follows: TGTGCCAGCAGTTATGCCGGGACAGGGAATGGCTACACCTTC. Protein sequence: CASSYAGTGNGYTF.

A note on this clone: The CDR3 ends on some other residue instead of the conserved phenylalanine or tryptophan, so this is likely a read error. V gene TRBV28 combines with J gene TRBJ1-2, with TRBD1 identical over 8 bases. Losses at the gene ends were 5 bases for V and 4 bases for J; bases not matched to a gene: 9. The CDR3 has 15 amino acids. Germline CDR1 reads MDHEN; CDR2 reads SYDVKM. The CDR3 protein is CASSPRGTGSYGYTL. DNA for the CDR3: TGTGCCAGCAGTCCTAGGGGGACAGGCTCCTATGGCTACACCCTC.

The chain has TRBV19 and TRBJ1-1; the D gene is possibly TRBD1 (6 bases). The CDR3 has 15 amino acids. Germline V gene data show CDR1 as LNHDA and CDR2 as SQIVND (reference sequence). The germline V and J ends were trimmed by 1 base and 0 bases, with 9 bases remaining between them. CDR3 sequence: CASSIVGQLNTEAFF. The CDR3 DNA reads TGTGCCAGTAGTATAGTAGGACAGCTGAACACTGAAGCTTTCTTT.

This chain joins TRBV29-1 and TRBJ1-4; D uncertain. V gave up 5 bases and J gave up 8 bases, with 15 bases separating them. The CDR3 runs 13 residues. CDR1 and CDR2 (germline): SQVTM, ANQGSEA. This CDR3 reads CSVRGRTGEKLFF. The CDR3 coding sequence is TGCAGCGTTCGAGGCCGGACGGGAGAAAAACTGTTTTTT.

The rearrangement uses TRBV19 and TRBJ2-5, with D possibly being TRBD1 or TRBD2 (5 bases each). Germline CDR1 LNHDA, CDR2 SQIVND (reference sequence). This CDR3 has 14 amino acids. Between the trimmed V and J ends, which lost 5 bases and 4 bases, there was a span of 14 bases. Written as DNA, the CDR3 is TGTGCCAGTAGTCCCCGGACTGGGGGAGAGACCCAGTACTTC. As protein: CASSPRTGGETQYF.

V is TRBV27 and J is TRBJ2-5; TRBD2 agrees at 7 bases. Germline loops: CDR1 MNHEY, CDR2 SMNVEV (reference sequence). The J segment lost 0 bases and the V segment lost 3 bases, leaving 13 bases of the junction unmatched. This CDR3 comprises 18 residues. Written as DNA, the CDR3 is TGTGCCAGCAGTTTGTCGGCTAGCGGTGTACTGTACCAAGAGACCCAGTACTTC. Translation: CASSLSASGVLYQETQYF.

This clone counts as medium-sized. The chain recombines TRBV19 with TRBJ2-7; D possibly corresponds to TRBD2 (6 bases). CDR3 length: 14 amino acids. Germline-derived CDR1 and CDR2 are LNHDA and SQIVND (reference sequence). V lost 7 bases and J 1 base, leaving 14 bases between the germline ends. CDR3 bases: TGTGCCAGTACCACACGGGGAGGATCCTACGAGCAGTACTTC. It codes for CASTTRGGSYEQYF.

The chain couples TRBV7-2 to TRBJ2-3; D perhaps matches TRBD2 (6 bases). The ends were cut back, 7 bases at V and 4 bases at J, with 18 bases in the middle. Germline V lookup: CDR1 SGHTA, CDR2 FQGNSA. This CDR3 is built from 15 residues. CDR3 region: CASTPLGGTADTQYF. CDR3 bases: TGTGCCAGCACCCCTCTTGGGGGGACGGCAGATACGCAGTATTTT. Full variable domain (remainder filled in from reference TRBV7-2 and TRBJ2-3): GAGVSQSPSNKVTEKGKDVELRCDPISGHTALYWYRQSLGQGLEFLIYFQGNSAPDKSGLPSDRFSAERTGGSVSTLTIQRTQQEDSAVYLCASTPLGGTADTQYFGPGTRLTVL.

The chain links TRBV2 to TRBJ2-1, with 9 bases identical to TRBD2. CDR1 SNHLY and CDR2 FYNNEI come from the germline V gene. CDR3 size: 15 residues. With 6 bases clipped from V and 0 bases from J, the junction kept 3 bases outside the gene matches. The CDR3 here is CASRLAGSSYNEQFF. As DNA, the CDR3 is TGTGCCAGCAGACTAGCGGGTTCCTCCTACAATGAGCAGTTCTTC. The full variable domain, in which reference TRBV2 and TRBJ2-1 provide the parts outside the CDR3, is EPEVTQTPSHQVTQMGQEVILRCVPISNHLYFYWYRQILGQKVEFLVSFYNNEISEKSEIFDDQFSVERPDGSNFTLKIRSTKLEDSAMYFCASRLAGSSYNEQFFGPGTRLTVL.

This chain uses TRBV19 with TRBJ1-4, with 7 positions matching TRBD1. V dropped 6 bases and J dropped 6; count of bases not matched to a gene: 10. The CDR3 covers 15 residues. Looked up from germline, CDR1 is LNHDA and CDR2 is SQIVND (reference sequence). CDR3 in DNA: TGTGCCAGTAGCGACAGGGCCCTTTGGGATGAAAAACTGTTTTTT. Protein product: CASSDRALWDEKLFF.

This chain uses TRBV5-8 with TRBJ2-7; unclear D gene. The CDR3 runs 15 residues. The V gene's germline CDR1 is SGHTS and CDR2 YDEGEE. The V and J ends lost 2 bases and 4 bases respectively, with 16 bases between them. CDR3 coding DNA: TGTGCCAGCAGCTTAGTTGGGCAGGCTATTTACGAGCAGTACTTC. It translates to CASSLVGQAIYEQYF.

The chain joins TRBV19 to TRBJ1-1, with D unresolved. The CDR3 contains 14 residues. CDR1 is LNHDA and CDR2 is SQIVND in the germline V gene (reference sequence). The V end was cut by 3 bases, the J end by 0 bases, with 8 bases between. Here the CDR3 DNA reads TGTGCCAGTAGTATTCCTGTCATGAACACTGAAGCTTTCTTT. Amino acid sequence: CASSIPVMNTEAFF.

The chain recombines TRBV7-8 with TRBJ1-2; 9 bases are shared with TRBD1. The CDR3 extends over 14 amino acids. The ends lost 2 bases at V and 8 bases at J; junction bases unmatched: 6. The germline V gene has CDR1 SGHVS and CDR2 FQNEAQ. CDR3 sequence (DNA): TGTGCCAGCAGCTTAACCCGGACAGGGGTAGGCTACACCTTC. Amino acids: CASSLTRTGVGYTF.

Regarding this clone: Different DNA sequences within this sample yield the same CDR3. The chain links TRBV28 to TRBJ1-5, with D unresolved. The CDR3 has 14 amino acids. Germline CDR1 and CDR2: MDHEN and SYDVKM. V was cut by 5 bases and J by 2 bases, with 10 bases left in between. CDR3 nucleotides: TGTGCCAGCAGTCCTGGGCGGGGCAATCAGCCCCAGCATTTT. It codes for CASSPGRGNQPQHF.

Only one count was recorded for this clone. The chain is built from TRBV7-8 and TRBJ1-1, with 9 bases matching TRBD1. V trimming: 4 bases; J trimming: 0 bases; junction bases outside the gene matches: 6. This CDR3 comprises 16 residues. Germline V gene lookup returns CDR1 SGHVS and CDR2 FQNEAQ. In DNA form, the CDR3 reads TGTGCCAGCAGCTCCCGCCGGACAGGGGTGAACACTGAAGCTTTCTTT. The encoded protein is CASSSRRTGVNTEAFF.

CDR3 region: CASSPRRDGYNEQFF. CDR3 coding DNA: TGTGCCAGCTCACCACGGAGGGACGGTTACAATGAGCAGTTCTTC. The chain links TRBV18 to TRBJ2-1, with a possible D match to TRBD2 (6 bases). This CDR3 comprises 15 residues. Germline values: CDR1 KGHSH, CDR2 LQKENI. V was clipped by 1 base and J by 4 bases, with 11 bases between them.

This chain joins TRBV5-1 and TRBJ2-3; tentative D call: TRBD2 (6 bases). CDR3 length equals 12 residues. V was clipped by 7 bases and J by 7 bases, with 13 bases between them. Germline CDR1 is SGHRS and CDR2 is YFSETQ. The CDR3 DNA reads TGCGCCAGCGCAGATCGGGGGAATACGCAGTATTTT. Protein sequence: CASADRGNTQYF.

This chain uses TRBV7-8 with TRBJ1-1; possibly TRBD1 for D (6 bases). Looked up from germline, CDR1 is SGHVS and CDR2 is FQNEAQ. Trimming left V 5 bases short and J 7 bases short, with 17 bases between. The CDR3 spans 14 residues. The CDR3 sequence: CASSLGGRGFEAFF. CDR3 nucleotide sequence: TGTGCCAGCAGCCTTGGGGGCAGGGGATTTGAAGCTTTCTTT.

This rearrangement joins TRBV28 to TRBJ1-3; the match to TRBD1 covers 8 bases. The CDR3 length is 15 residues. Germline assignment: CDR1 MDHEN and CDR2 SYDVKM. V lost 8 bases and J lost 2; bases outside the gene matches: 8. This CDR3 reads CASATGGRTGNTIYF. In DNA, the CDR3 is TGTGCCAGCGCAACAGGGGGTAGGACTGGAAACACCATATATTTT.

V and J are TRBV5-1 and TRBJ2-7; D gene unclear. Germline-derived CDR1 and CDR2 are SGHRS and YFSETQ. The CDR3 totals 14 residues. Deletions cut 4 bases from V and 5 bases from J, with 16 bases between. CDR3 in DNA: TGCGCCAGCAGCAAGGAGATACAAGTCAACGAGCAGTACTTC. It yields the protein CASSKEIQVNEQYF.